This T cell receptor (beta chain) originates from a study of Ad26.COV2.S vaccination and SARS-CoV-2 variants. Across the study: Doses of Ad26.COV2.S were injected into muscle once or twice, 56 days apart.

This sample's treatment: around 19 received Ad26.COV2.S at low or high dose, single or two shots; five or six received placebo; per-sample allocation not given. Each sample was drawn 63 days after the first injection (of vaccine or placebo). Study-wide results and limits: The analyses of TCR breadth and depth may have understated the size of total T cell responses. Comparable non-spike TCR breadth was observed in vaccine and placebo recipients. Once vaccination had occurred, spike-specific CD8+ and CD4+ T cell responses reportedly showed substantial breadth.

Sequencing used immunoSEQ multiplex PCR; TCRdb keeps in-frame clones, though not all of them. Here the sample spans 400,000 to 450,000 clones, about nine tenths being singletons. Germline-derived CDR1 and CDR2 are MGHRA and YSYEKL. The CDR3 is made up of 16 amino acids. The V and J ends lost 4 bases and 1 base, in that order; junction bases with no gene match: 5. This clone has a handful of counts. Its antigen is unidentified. Sequencing was performed on peripheral blood, taken in a trial of Ad26.COV2.S vaccine versus placebo. This chain joins TRBV4-1 and TRBJ2-7; 12 bases map to TRBD2. The TCR was taken from a person aged 18-60 years who received the Ad26.COV2.S COVID-19 vaccine or a placebo. The CDR3 sequence is CASSPVGLAGSYEQYF. The CDR3 nucleotides read TGCGCCAGCAGCCCCGTGGGACTAGCGGGTTCCTACGAGCAGTACTTC.